A single sample gave rise to the 3 T cell receptor beta chains below, sequenced in a study of response to subunit inactivated influenza vaccine listed by TCRdb under 2018. Library prep was done by RT-PCR. TCRdb records Illumina HiSeq 2500 as the sequencer. TCRdb reworked the public reads: Q25 trimming with fastp, MiXCR clone assembly, productive beta chains retained. Rows with one shared CDR3 protein collapse into an entry with the most common genes and DNA. This sample holds 860,000 or so distinct CDR3 sequences; 21% were observed only once. The ten largest clones add up to 10% to 13% of the sample. The sample in question was PBMCs from blood, obtained 4 to 6 days after vaccination. These receptors were obtained from a man between 45 and 60 years old who received an inactivated influenza vaccine. Donor details come from another sample of the same person, matched by shared clones.

This chain connects TRBV4-3 to TRBJ2-5, with a tentative D call TRBD1 (5 bases). Germline CDR1 LGHNA, CDR2 YSLEER. The CDR3 extends over 17 amino acids. V lost 2 bases, J lost 7 bases, and 23 bases lay in between. The CDR3 coding sequence is TGCGCCAGCAGCCAAATCATTTCCCAGGGTGCCCCGGGGACCCAGTACTTC. This sequence encodes CASSQIISQGAPGTQYF.

There are a few counts of this clonotype. J is TRBJ2-3 and V is TRBV5-6; 13 bases are a match to TRBD2. Trimming took 0 bases from V and 4 from J; bases not matched to a gene: 2. Germline-derived CDR1 and CDR2 are SGHDT and YYEEEE. This CDR3 contains 16 residues. The CDR3 DNA follows: TGTGCCAGCAGCTTGGCGGGACTAGCGGGGCCAGATACGCAGTATTTT. Protein product: CASSLAGLAGPDTQYF.

A single count supports this clonotype. A read error may produce the germline difference seen at one junction end. This chain joins TRBV7-9 and TRBJ1-4; TRBD1 matches 8 bases. CDR1 SEHNR and CDR2 FQNEAQ come from the germline V gene (reference sequence). This CDR3 comprises 15 residues. The CDR3 sequence: CAGSLRQGSNEKLFF. The CDR3 bases are TGTGCCGGCAGCTTGAGACAGGGGTCTAATGAAAAACTGTTTTTT.